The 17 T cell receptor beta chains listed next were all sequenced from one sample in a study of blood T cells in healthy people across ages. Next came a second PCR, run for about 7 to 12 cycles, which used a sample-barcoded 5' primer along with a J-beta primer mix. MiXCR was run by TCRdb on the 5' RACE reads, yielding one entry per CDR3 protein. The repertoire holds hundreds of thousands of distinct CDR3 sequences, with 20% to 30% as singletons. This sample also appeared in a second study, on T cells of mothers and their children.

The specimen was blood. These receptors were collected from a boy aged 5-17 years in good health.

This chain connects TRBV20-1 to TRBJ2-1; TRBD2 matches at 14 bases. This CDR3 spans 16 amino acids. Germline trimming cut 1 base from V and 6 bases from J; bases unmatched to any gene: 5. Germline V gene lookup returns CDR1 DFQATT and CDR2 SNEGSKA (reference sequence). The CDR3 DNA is TGCAGTGCTAGAGTTCCGACTAGCGGGGGGGGCAATGAGCAGTTCTTC. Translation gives CSARVPTSGGGNEQFF.

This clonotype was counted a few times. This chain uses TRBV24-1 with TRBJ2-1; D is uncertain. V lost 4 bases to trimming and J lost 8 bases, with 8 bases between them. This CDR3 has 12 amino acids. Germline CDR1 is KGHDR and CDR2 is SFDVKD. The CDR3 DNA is TGTGCCACCAGTGACCTACAGCATGAGCAGTTCTTC. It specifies CATSDLQHEQFF.

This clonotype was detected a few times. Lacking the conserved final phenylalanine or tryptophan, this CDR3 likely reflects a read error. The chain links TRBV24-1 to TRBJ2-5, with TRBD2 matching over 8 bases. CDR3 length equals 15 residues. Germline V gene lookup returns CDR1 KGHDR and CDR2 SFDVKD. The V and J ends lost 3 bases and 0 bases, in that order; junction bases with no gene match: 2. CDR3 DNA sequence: TGTGCCACCAGTGATCCTAGCGGGTACCAAGAGACCCAGTACCTC. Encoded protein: CATSDPSGYQETQYL.

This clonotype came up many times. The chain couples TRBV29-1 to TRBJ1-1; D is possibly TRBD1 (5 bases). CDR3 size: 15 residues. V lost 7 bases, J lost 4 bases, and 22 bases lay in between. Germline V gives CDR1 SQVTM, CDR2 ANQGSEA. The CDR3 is CSAAPGTALGTEAFF. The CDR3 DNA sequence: TGCAGCGCCGCCCCCGGGACCGCTCTGGGCACTGAAGCTTTCTTT.

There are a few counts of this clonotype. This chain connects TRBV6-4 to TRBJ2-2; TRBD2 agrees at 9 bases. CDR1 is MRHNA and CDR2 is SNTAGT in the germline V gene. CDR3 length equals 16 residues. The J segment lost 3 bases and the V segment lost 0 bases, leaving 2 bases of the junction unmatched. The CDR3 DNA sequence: TGTGCCAGCAGTGACTCGGCGGGAGGGGACACCGGGGAGCTGTTTTTT. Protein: CASSDSAGGDTGELFF.

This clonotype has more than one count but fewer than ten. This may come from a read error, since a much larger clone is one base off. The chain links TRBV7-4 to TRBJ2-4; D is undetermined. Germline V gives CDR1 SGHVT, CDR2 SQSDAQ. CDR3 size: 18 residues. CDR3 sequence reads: CVSSLVNASMLAKNIQYF. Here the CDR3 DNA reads TGTGTCAGCAGCTTAGTGAATGCCAGTATGCTAGCCAAAAACATTCAGTACTTC.

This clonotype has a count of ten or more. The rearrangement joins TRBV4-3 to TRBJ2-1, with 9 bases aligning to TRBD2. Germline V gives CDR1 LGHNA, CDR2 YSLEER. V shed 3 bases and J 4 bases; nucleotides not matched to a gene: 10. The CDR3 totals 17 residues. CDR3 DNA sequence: TGCGCCAGCAGCCATCATAGCGGGAGTCGGGGTTACAATGAGCAGTTCTTC. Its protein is CASSHHSGSRGYNEQFF.

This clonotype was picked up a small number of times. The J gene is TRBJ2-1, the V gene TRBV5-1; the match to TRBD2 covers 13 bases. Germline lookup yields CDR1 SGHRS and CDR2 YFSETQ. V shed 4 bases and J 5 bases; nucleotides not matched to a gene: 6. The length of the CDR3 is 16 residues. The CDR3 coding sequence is TGCGCCAGCAGCACCCGGACTAGCGGGGGCAACAATGAGCAGTTCTTC. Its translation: CASSTRTSGGNNEQFF.

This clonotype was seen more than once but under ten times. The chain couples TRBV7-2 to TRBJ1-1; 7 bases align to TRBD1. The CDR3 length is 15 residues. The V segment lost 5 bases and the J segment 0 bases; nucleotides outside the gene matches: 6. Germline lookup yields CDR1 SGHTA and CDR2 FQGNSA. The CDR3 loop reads CASSLKGQVNTEAFF. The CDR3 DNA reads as TGTGCCAGCAGCCTTAAAGGACAGGTGAACACTGAAGCTTTCTTT. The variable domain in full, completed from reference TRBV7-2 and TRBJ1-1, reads GAGVSQSPSNKVTEKGKDVELRCDPISGHTALYWYRQSLGQGLEFLIYFQGNSAPDKSGLPSDRFSAERTGGSVSTLTIQRTQQEDSAVYLCASSLKGQVNTEAFFGQGTRLTVV.

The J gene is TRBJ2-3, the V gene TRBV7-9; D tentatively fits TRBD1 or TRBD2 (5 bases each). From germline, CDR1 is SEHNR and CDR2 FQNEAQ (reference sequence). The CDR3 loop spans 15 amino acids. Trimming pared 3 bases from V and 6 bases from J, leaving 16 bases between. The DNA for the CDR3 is TGTGCCAGCAGCTTGGGGACCGGCCGCCGGGATACGCAGTATTTT. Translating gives CASSLGTGRRDTQYF. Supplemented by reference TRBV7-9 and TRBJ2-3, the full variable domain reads DTGVSQNPRHKITKRGQNVTFRCDPISEHNRLYWYRQTLGQGPEFLTYFQNEAQLEKSRLLSDRFSAERPKGSFSTLEIQRTEQGDSAMYLCASSLGTGRRDTQYFGPGTRLTVL.

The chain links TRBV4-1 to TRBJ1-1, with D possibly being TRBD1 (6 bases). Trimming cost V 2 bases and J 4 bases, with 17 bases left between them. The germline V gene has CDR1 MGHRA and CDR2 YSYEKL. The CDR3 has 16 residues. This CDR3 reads CASSQPEGGLFTEAFF. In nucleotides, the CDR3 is TGCGCCAGCAGCCAACCCGAGGGGGGTCTCTTCACTGAAGCTTTCTTT.

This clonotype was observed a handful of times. Here the CDR3 reads CSAIPKEGMNTEAFF. The CDR3 coding sequence is TGCAGTGCTATTCCTAAGGAGGGGATGAACACTGAAGCTTTCTTT. The chain is built from TRBV20-1 and TRBJ1-1; the D gene is possibly TRBD1 (5 bases). V gave up 4 bases and J gave up 0 bases, with 15 bases separating them. The CDR3 loop spans 15 amino acids. Per the germline V gene, CDR1 is DFQATT and CDR2 is SNEGSKA (reference sequence).

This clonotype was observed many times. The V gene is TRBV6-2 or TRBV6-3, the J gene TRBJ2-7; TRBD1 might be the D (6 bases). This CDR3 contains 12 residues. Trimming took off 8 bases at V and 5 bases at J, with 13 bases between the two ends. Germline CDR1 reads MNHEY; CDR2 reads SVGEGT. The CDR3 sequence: CASEQGAHEQYF. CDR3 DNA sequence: TGTGCCAGCGAACAGGGAGCCCACGAGCAGTACTTC.

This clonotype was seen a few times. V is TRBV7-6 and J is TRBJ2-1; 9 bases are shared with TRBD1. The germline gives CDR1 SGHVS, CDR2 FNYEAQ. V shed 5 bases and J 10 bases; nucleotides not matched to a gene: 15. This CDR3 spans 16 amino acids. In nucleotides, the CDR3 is TGTGCCAGCAGCCCACCCCCGGGGACAGGGCTTGGGGAGCAGTTCTTC. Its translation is CASSPPPGTGLGEQFF.

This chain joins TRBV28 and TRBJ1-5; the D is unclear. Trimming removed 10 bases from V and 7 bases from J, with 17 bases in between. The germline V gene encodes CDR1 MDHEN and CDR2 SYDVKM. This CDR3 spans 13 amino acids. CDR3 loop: CATSPLQQQPQHF. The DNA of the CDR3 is TGTGCCACCTCTCCCCTACAGCAGCAGCCCCAGCATTTT.

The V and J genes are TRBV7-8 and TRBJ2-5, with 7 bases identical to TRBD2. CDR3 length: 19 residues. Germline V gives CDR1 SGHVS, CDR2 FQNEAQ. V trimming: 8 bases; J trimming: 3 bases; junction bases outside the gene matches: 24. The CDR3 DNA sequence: TGTGCCAGCGGGCCTGGGGGGGGGTTTCGCGCAACGGGGAAAGAGACCCAGTACTTC. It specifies CASGPGGGFRATGKETQYF.

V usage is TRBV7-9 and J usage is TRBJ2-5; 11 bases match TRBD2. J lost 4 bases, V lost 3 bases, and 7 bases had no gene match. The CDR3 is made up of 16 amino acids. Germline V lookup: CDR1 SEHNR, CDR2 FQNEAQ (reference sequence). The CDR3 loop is CASSFSGRAGRETQYF. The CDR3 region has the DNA TGTGCCAGCAGCTTTAGCGGGAGGGCTGGTAGAGAGACCCAGTACTTC.